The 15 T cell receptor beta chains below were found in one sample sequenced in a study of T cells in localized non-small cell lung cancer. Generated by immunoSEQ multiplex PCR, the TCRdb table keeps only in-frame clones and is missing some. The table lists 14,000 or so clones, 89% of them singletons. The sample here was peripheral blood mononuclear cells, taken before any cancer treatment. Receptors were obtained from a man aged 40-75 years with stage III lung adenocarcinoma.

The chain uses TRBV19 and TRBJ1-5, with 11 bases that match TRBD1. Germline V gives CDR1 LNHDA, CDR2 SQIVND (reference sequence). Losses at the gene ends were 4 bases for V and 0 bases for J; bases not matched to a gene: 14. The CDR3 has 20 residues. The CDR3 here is CASSRVRWDRGSYSNQPQHF. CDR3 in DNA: TGTGCCAGTAGTAGGGTACGTTGGGACAGGGGGTCATATAGCAATCAGCCCCAGCATTTT.

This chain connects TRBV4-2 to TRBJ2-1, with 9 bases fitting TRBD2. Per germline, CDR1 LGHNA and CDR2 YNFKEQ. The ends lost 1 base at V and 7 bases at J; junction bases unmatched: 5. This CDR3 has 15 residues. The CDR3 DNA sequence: TGTGCCAGCAGCCAAGGTAGCGGGAGTGCAAATGAGCAGTTCTTC. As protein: CASSQGSGSANEQFF.

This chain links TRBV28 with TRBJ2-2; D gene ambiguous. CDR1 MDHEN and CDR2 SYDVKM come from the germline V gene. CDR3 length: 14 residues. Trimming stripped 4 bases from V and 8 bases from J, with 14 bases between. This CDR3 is CASSSPVSPGELFF. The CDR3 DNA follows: TGTGCCAGCAGTTCGCCCGTTTCCCCGGGGGAGCTGTTTTTT. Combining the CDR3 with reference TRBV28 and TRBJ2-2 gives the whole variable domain DVKVTQSSRYLVKRTGEKVFLECVQDMDHENMFWYRQDPGLGLRLIYFSYDVKMKEKGDIPEGYSVSREKKERFSLILESASTNQTSMYLCASSSPVSPGELFFGEGSRLTVL.

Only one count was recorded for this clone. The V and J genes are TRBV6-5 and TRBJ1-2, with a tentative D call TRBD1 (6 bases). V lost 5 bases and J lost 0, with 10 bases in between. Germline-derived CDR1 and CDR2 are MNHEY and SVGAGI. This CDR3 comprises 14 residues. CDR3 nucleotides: TGTGCCAGCAGTCCGTACAGGGCTAACTATGGCTACACCTTC. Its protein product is CASSPYRANYGYTF.

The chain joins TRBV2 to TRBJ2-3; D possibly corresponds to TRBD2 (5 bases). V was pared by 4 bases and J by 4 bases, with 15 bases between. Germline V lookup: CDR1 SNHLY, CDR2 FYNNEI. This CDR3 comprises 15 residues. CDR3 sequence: CASSVEGRGSDTQYF. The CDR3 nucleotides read TGTGCCAGCAGTGTAGAGGGCCGGGGATCAGATACGCAGTATTTT.

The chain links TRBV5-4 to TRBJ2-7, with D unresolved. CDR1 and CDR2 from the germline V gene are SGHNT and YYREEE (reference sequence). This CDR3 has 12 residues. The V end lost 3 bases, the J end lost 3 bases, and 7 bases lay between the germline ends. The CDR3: CASSSGHYEQYF. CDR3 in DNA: TGTGCCAGCAGCTCCGGCCACTACGAGCAGTACTTC.

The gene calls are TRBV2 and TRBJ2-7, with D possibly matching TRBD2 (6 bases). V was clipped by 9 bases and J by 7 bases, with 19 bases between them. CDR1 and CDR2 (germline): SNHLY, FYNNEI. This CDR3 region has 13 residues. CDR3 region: CARGGVSSHEQYF. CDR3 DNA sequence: TGTGCCAGGGGCGGGGTATCTTCACATGAGCAGTACTTC. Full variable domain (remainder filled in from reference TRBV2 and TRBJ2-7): EPEVTQTPSHQVTQMGQEVILRCVPISNHLYFYWYRQILGQKVEFLVSFYNNEISEKSEIFDDQFSVERPDGSNFTLKIRSTKLEDSAMYFCARGGVSSHEQYFGPGTRLTVT.

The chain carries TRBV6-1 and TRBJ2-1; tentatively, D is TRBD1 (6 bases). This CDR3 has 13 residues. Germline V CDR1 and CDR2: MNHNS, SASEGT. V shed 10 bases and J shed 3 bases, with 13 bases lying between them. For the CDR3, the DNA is TGTGCCACCCAGGGGCTGGACTACAATGAGCAGTTCTTC. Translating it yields CATQGLDYNEQFF.

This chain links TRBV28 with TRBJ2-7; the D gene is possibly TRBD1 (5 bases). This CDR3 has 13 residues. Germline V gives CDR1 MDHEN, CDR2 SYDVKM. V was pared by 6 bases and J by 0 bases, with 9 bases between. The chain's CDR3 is CASSRQHSYEQYF. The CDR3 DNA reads TGTGCCAGCAGCCGACAGCACTCCTACGAGCAGTACTTC.

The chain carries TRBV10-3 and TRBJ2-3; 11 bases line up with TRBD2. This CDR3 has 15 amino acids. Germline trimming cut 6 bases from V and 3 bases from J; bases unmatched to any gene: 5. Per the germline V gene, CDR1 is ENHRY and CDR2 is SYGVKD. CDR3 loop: CAIRSIAGGTDTQYF. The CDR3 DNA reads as TGTGCCATCAGGTCCATAGCGGGAGGGACAGATACGCAGTATTTT.

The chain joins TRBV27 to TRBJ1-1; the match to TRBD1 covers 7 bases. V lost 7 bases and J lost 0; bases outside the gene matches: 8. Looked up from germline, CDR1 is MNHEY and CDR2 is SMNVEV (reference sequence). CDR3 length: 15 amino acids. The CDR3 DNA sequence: TGTGCCAGCACACTTCAGGGGGGCATGAACACTGAAGCTTTCTTT. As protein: CASTLQGGMNTEAFF.

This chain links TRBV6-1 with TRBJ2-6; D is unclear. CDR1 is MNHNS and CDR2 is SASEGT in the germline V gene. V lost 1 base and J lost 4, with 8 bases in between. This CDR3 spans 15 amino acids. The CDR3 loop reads CASSEVISGANVLTF. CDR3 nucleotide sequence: TGTGCCAGCAGTGAAGTGATATCGGGGGCCAACGTCCTGACTTTC.

CDR3 protein: CASSDSSEGSTTDTQYF. The CDR3 coding sequence is TGTGCCAGCAGTGACAGTAGCGAAGGTAGTACCACAGATACGCAGTATTTT. The V gene is TRBV6-4, the J gene TRBJ2-3, with TRBD2 as a possible D gene (5 bases). Trimming took 2 bases from V and 2 from J, leaving 17 bases between them. The CDR3 consists of 17 residues. CDR1 and CDR2 (germline): MRHNA, SNTAGT.

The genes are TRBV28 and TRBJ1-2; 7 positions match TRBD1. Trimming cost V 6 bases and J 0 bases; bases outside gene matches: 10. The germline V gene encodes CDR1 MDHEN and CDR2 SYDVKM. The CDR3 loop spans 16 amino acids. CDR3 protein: CASSWDSTLANYGYTF. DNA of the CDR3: TGTGCCAGCAGCTGGGACAGTACCCTAGCTAACTATGGCTACACCTTC.

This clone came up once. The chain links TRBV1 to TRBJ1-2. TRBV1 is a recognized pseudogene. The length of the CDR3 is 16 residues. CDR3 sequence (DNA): TGCACCAGCAGCCAAGATGAGAGCCTCATAGGCCCTGGCTACACCTTC. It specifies CTSSQDESLIGPGYTF.